A single sample gave rise to the 10 T cell receptor beta chains below, sequenced in a study of OX40 agonist ivuxolimab in advanced cancers. Using immunoSEQ multiplex PCR, the repertoire was profiled, and TCRdb retains in-frame clones only, with some absent. The repertoire includes tens of thousands of clones, 75% to 90% of them detected once, and roughly 4.9% sits in the top ten. The sample was CD4+ or CD8+ T cells sorted from blood, taken in a trial of the OX40 agonist ivuxolimab. The receptor set was obtained from an adult with an advanced solid tumor such as melanoma, head and neck, liver or kidney cancer.

This chain links TRBV2 with TRBJ2-6, with no clear D. The CDR3 extends over 15 amino acids. V was clipped by 4 bases and J by 3 bases, with 10 bases between them. Germline V gene lookup returns CDR1 SNHLY and CDR2 FYNNEI. CDR3 sequence: CASSASGNGANVLTF. DNA for the CDR3: TGTGCCAGCAGTGCAAGTGGGAATGGGGCCAACGTCCTGACTTTC.

The chain carries TRBV7-9 and TRBJ2-3; D is uncertain. Germline V gene lookup returns CDR1 SEHNR and CDR2 FQNEAQ (reference sequence). V lost 2 bases to trimming and J lost 2 bases, with 2 bases between them. The CDR3 is 12 amino acids. The CDR3 region is CASSLSTDTQYF. The CDR3 nucleotides are TGTGCCAGCAGCTTATCCACAGATACGCAGTATTTT.

The rearrangement joins TRBV7-3 to TRBJ1-1, with D possibly TRBD1 on 5 matching bases. From germline, CDR1 is SGHTA and CDR2 FQGTGA. Trimming stripped 5 bases from V and 2 bases from J, with 12 bases between. The CDR3 extends over 14 amino acids. The CDR3 DNA reads as TGTGCCAGCAGCCAGAGGGGTGGCAACACTGAAGCTTTCTTT. It encodes CASSQRGGNTEAFF.

The rearrangement joins TRBV5-4 to TRBJ2-4; 9 positions match TRBD1. The V gene end was trimmed by 0 bases and the J gene end by 8 bases; junction bases not matched to a gene: 3. Germline CDR1 reads SGHNT; CDR2 reads YYREEE (reference sequence). The CDR3 loop spans 14 amino acids. The CDR3 DNA is TGTGCCAGCAGCTTGGCGCACAGGGGGCACATTCAGTACTTC. This sequence encodes CASSLAHRGHIQYF. The full variable domain, in which reference TRBV5-4 and TRBJ2-4 provide the parts outside the CDR3, is ETGVTQSPTHLIKTRGQQVTLRCSSQSGHNTVSWYQQALGQGPQFIFQYYREEENGRGNFPPRFSGLQFPNYSSELNVNALELDDSALYLCASSLAHRGHIQYFGAGTRLSVL.

This clone came up once. The chain combines TRBV19 with TRBJ2-7; D is perhaps TRBD1 or TRBD2 (6 bases each). CDR3 length: 13 residues. V lost 8 bases and J lost 4, with 15 bases in between. Per the germline V gene, CDR1 is LNHDA and CDR2 is SQIVND (reference sequence). The CDR3 protein is CASGLGGSYEQYF. CDR3 DNA: TGTGCCAGTGGCCTAGGGGGGTCTTACGAGCAGTACTTC.

The DNA of the CDR3 is TGTGCCAGCAGCTTAACAGGTTCCCCTGGCTACACCTTC. Translating it yields CASSLTGSPGYTF. V gene TRBV11-2 combines with J gene TRBJ1-2; possibly TRBD1 for D (5 bases). The V end lost 2 bases, the J end lost 7 bases, and 11 bases lay between the germline ends. The CDR3 has 13 residues. Germline V gene lookup returns CDR1 SGHAT and CDR2 FQNNGV.

The chain combines TRBV27 with TRBJ2-7, with 7 bases aligning to TRBD1. Germline V gene sequence: CDR1 MNHEY, CDR2 SMNVEV (reference sequence). The length of the CDR3 is 13 residues. The CDR3 DNA sequence: TGTCCGACCCCGGGACAGTCCCCCTACGAGCAGTACTTC. Its protein is CPTPGQSPYEQYF.

This sequence joins TRBV2 and TRBJ2-7; possible D gene TRBD2, 5 bases. V was shortened by 4 bases and J by 6 bases, with 16 bases between the two germline ends. The CDR3 is made up of 14 amino acids. From germline, CDR1 is SNHLY and CDR2 FYNNEI. The CDR3 spells CASSVEGVVSEQYF. DNA for the CDR3: TGTGCCAGCAGTGTCGAGGGAGTTGTAAGCGAGCAGTACTTC. Using reference TRBV2 and TRBJ2-7 for the parts outside the CDR3, the full variable domain is EPEVTQTPSHQVTQMGQEVILRCVPISNHLYFYWYRQILGQKVEFLVSFYNNEISEKSEIFDDQFSVERPDGSNFTLKIRSTKLEDSAMYFCASSVEGVVSEQYFGPGTRLTVT.

V usage is TRBV21-1 and J usage is TRBJ2-1; the listed D gene, TRBD2, was not tested against the DNA. TRBV21-1 corresponds to a pseudogene. The length of the CDR3 is 17 residues. CDR3 nucleotide sequence: TGTGCCAGCAGCAAAGTAACCCTTGGCGGGATCTACAATGAGCAGTTCTTC. Translation: CASSKVTLGGIYNEQFF.

The V call is TRBV4-1, the J call TRBJ2-7, with TRBD1 as a possible D gene (5 bases). Trimming cost V 0 bases and J 6 bases, with 12 bases left between them. Germline loops: CDR1 MGHRA, CDR2 YSYEKL. This CDR3 contains 14 residues. CDR3 nucleotides: TGCGCCAGCAGCCAAGATCAGGGCCGTGGCGAGCAGTACTTC. Protein sequence: CASSQDQGRGEQYF.